Listed here are 26 T cell receptor beta chains from one sample, sequenced in a study of shared clonotypes between healthy human individuals. Naive CD8 cells were CD45RO-negative, positively selected for CCR7, excluding terminally differentiated effector memory CD45RA+ cells. TCRdb's table, derived via immunoSEQ multiplex PCR, lists solely in-frame clones and lacks some. The sample shows roughly 890,000 clones, 90% to 95% of them seen only once. The sample was naive CD8+ T cells sorted from blood. These receptor sequences come from a man aged 30 to 39 in good health.

This CDR3 is CSAGTGELFF. DNA of the CDR3: TGCAGTGCAGGGACCGGGGAGCTGTTTTTT. V is TRBV20-1 and J is TRBJ2-2; no clear D gene. The CDR3 is 10 residues long. Deletions cut 6 bases from V and 5 bases from J, with 4 bases between. Germline-derived CDR1 and CDR2 are DFQATT and SNEGSKA (reference sequence).

The chain uses TRBV9 and TRBJ2-7; tentative D call: TRBD1 (5 bases). V dropped 3 bases and J dropped 4 bases, with 8 bases sitting between them. The germline CDR1 and CDR2 sequences are SGDLS and YYNGEE. There are 12 residues in the CDR3. CDR3 amino acids: CASSESGYEQYF. The CDR3, as DNA: TGTGCCAGCAGCGAATCAGGGTACGAGCAGTACTTC.

V is TRBV28 and J is TRBJ2-7; 8 nucleotides align to TRBD2. This CDR3 is built from 15 residues. Unmatched junction bases numbered 10, after V lost 8 bases and J lost 1 base. CDR1 and CDR2 (germline): MDHEN, SYDVKM. The CDR3 sequence: CASSGGGGPSYEQYF. CDR3 nucleotides: TGTGCCAGCTCGGGAGGGGGAGGCCCATCCTACGAGCAGTACTTC.

This chain connects TRBV27 to TRBJ1-5; D call uncertain. V was pared by 2 bases and J by 4 bases, with 9 bases between. Germline V gene data show CDR1 as MNHEY and CDR2 as SMNVEV (reference sequence). The CDR3 has 14 amino acids. This CDR3 is CASSLGIRNQPQHF. For the CDR3, the DNA is TGTGCCAGCAGTTTAGGGATTCGGAATCAGCCCCAGCATTTT.

V is TRBV28 and J is TRBJ2-1; D ambiguous. This CDR3 region has 20 residues. The V end lost 5 bases, the J end lost 8 bases, and 34 bases lay between the germline ends. Germline V gene sequence: CDR1 MDHEN, CDR2 SYDVKM. CDR3 DNA sequence: TGTGCCAGCAGTGTCGACTCATCGGGTGATACTCCTTTCGACCTCTATGAGCAGTTCTTC. Protein: CASSVDSSGDTPFDLYEQFF.

J is TRBJ2-7 and V is TRBV6-6; D not resolved. Deletions cut 5 bases from V and 3 bases from J, with 8 bases between. CDR1 and CDR2 (germline): MNHNY, SVGAGI (reference sequence). This CDR3 has 12 amino acids. The CDR3: CASSKQSYEQYF. Written as DNA, the CDR3 is TGTGCCAGCAGTAAACAGAGCTACGAGCAGTACTTC.

V usage is TRBV11-2 and J usage is TRBJ2-5; possibly TRBD1 for D (6 bases). Germline V gene lookup returns CDR1 SGHAT and CDR2 FQNNGV. V gave up 1 base and J gave up 2 bases, with 20 bases separating them. The CDR3 runs 18 residues. This chain's CDR3 is CASSLGPQWGQDQETQYF. The CDR3 DNA follows: TGTGCCAGCAGCTTAGGTCCCCAGTGGGGACAAGATCAAGAGACCCAGTACTTC.

CDR3 nucleotides: TGTGCCTGGACAGGGAGTTCCAATCAGCCCCAGCATTTT. Protein sequence: CAWTGSSNQPQHF. V gene TRBV30 combines with J gene TRBJ1-5; maybe TRBD1 (5 bases). The CDR3 consists of 13 residues. CDR1 and CDR2 (germline): GTSNPN, SVGIG (reference sequence). V was cut by 4 bases and J by 3 bases, with 10 bases left in between. Full variable domain (outside the CDR3, taken from reference TRBV30 and TRBJ1-5): SQTIHQWPATLVQPVGSPLSLECTVEGTSNPNLYWYRQAAGRGLQLLFYSVGIGQISSEVPQNLSASRPQDRQFILSSKKLLLSDSGFYLCAWTGSSNQPQHFGDGTRLSIL.

CDR3 protein: CASSAPGQGSSSYEQYF. The CDR3 DNA sequence: TGTGCCAGCAGCGCACCGGGACAGGGGTCGAGCTCCTACGAGCAGTACTTC. The genes are TRBV11-2 and TRBJ2-7; 10 positions agree with TRBD1. Trimming took 5 bases from V and 0 from J; bases not matched to a gene: 10. CDR1 is SGHAT, CDR2 FQNNGV, per germline. The CDR3 consists of 17 residues.

V gene TRBV4-3 combines with J gene TRBJ2-3; weak D call: TRBD2 (5 bases). The V gene lost 0 bases and the J gene lost 5 bases, with 9 bases spanning the gap. Looked up from germline, CDR1 is LGHNA and CDR2 is YSLEER. The CDR3 consists of 14 residues. CDR3 sequence: CASSQDIEGDTQYF. In nucleotides, the CDR3 is TGCGCCAGCAGCCAAGATATAGAGGGAGATACGCAGTATTTT.

As regards this clone: The sample contains more than one DNA sequence encoding this CDR3. V is TRBV19 and J is TRBJ2-7, with 8 bases fitting TRBD2. Trimming removed 3 bases from V and 2 bases from J; junction bases left unmatched: 3. CDR3 length: 14 amino acids. Germline CDR1 and CDR2: LNHDA and SQIVND (reference sequence). The CDR3 coding sequence is TGTGCCAGTAGTATTGGACTAGCAACCTACGAGCAGTACTTC. This translates into CASSIGLATYEQYF. The full variable domain, with the rest looked up from reference TRBV19 and TRBJ2-7, is DGGITQSPKYLFRKEGQNVTLSCEQNLNHDAMYWYRQDPGQGLRLIYYSQIVNDFQKGDIAEGYSVSREKKESFPLTVTSAQKNPTAFYLCASSIGLATYEQYFGPGTRLTVT.

The rearrangement uses TRBV25-1 and TRBJ2-7, with D uncertain. The CDR3 runs to 12 residues. Germline V lookup: CDR1 MGHDK, CDR2 SYGVNS. The V gene lost 5 bases and the J gene lost 1 base, with 6 bases spanning the gap. The CDR3 coding sequence is TGTGCCAGCAGTTCCCTGTCCTACGAGCAGTACTTC. Translated: CASSSLSYEQYF.

The V and J genes are TRBV11-2 and TRBJ2-7, with 9 bases that match TRBD2. V trimming: 1 base; J trimming: 4 bases; junction bases outside the gene matches: 5. This CDR3 has 15 residues. CDR1 is SGHAT, CDR2 FQNNGV, per germline. CDR3 nucleotides: TGTGCCAGCAGCTTAGTTAGCGGGAGTCAGTACGAGCAGTACTTC. Translated, it gives CASSLVSGSQYEQYF.

A remark on this clone: The sample has other DNA sequences that encode this CDR3 too. The chain employs TRBV7-2 and TRBJ2-7; the D gene is possibly TRBD2 (5 bases). Trimming stripped 5 bases from V and 3 bases from J, with 5 bases between. Germline V gene data show CDR1 as SGHTA and CDR2 as FQGNSA. The CDR3 sequence is 11 residues long. The CDR3 region is CASSGSYEQYF. The CDR3 nucleotides read TGTGCCAGCAGCGGGAGCTACGAGCAGTACTTC.

This sequence joins TRBV13 and TRBJ2-1; tentative D call: TRBD2 (5 bases). The CDR3 runs to 15 residues. Trimming pared 3 bases from V and 3 bases from J, leaving 12 bases between. Germline V lookup: CDR1 PRHDT, CDR2 FYEKMQ (reference sequence). The CDR3: CASSFGAGIYNEQFF. DNA of the CDR3: TGTGCCAGCAGCTTCGGCGCGGGTATCTACAATGAGCAGTTCTTC.

This chain joins TRBV27 and TRBJ2-7; D is unclear. This CDR3 has 16 residues. Trimming left V 6 bases short and J 3 bases short, with 21 bases between. Germline V gene lookup returns CDR1 MNHEY and CDR2 SMNVEV (reference sequence). The CDR3 nucleotides read TGTGCCAGCAGCGGTAGATTAGACCGACACCGCTACGAGCAGTACTTC. Translation gives CASSGRLDRHRYEQYF.

For this clone: At one end, the junction sequence differs from germline, possibly due to a read error. CDR3: CASFEGRRWRF. The CDR3 DNA reads as TGTGCCAGCTTTGAGGGGCGGCGTTGGCGTTTT. The rearrangement uses TRBV14 and TRBJ1-5; a possible D gene is TRBD1 (5 bases). Per the germline V gene, CDR1 is SGHDN and CDR2 is FVKESK. This CDR3 has 11 amino acids.

In this sample, this clone turned up once. This rearrangement joins TRBV5-1 to TRBJ1-1; possible D gene TRBD1, 6 bases. This CDR3 is 13 amino acids long. With 3 bases removed from V and 4 bases from J, the gap between germline ends came to 10 bases. Looked up from germline, CDR1 is SGHRS and CDR2 is YFSETQ. The CDR3 DNA is TGCGCCAGCAGCTGGGGGGGCAGCACTGAAGCTTTCTTT. Translating it yields CASSWGGSTEAFF.

The chain has TRBV18 and TRBJ2-7; TRBD1 might be the D (5 bases). Trimming cost V 0 bases and J 0 bases, with 9 bases left between them. Per the germline V gene, CDR1 is KGHSH and CDR2 is LQKENI. The CDR3 is 15 residues long. In nucleotides, the CDR3 is TGTGCCAGCTCACCACCGCCAGGGCCCTCCTACGAGCAGTACTTC. Translating gives CASSPPPGPSYEQYF.

The V call is TRBV14, the J call TRBJ2-1, with D tentatively TRBD1 or TRBD2 (5 bases each). CDR3 length: 17 amino acids. The V gene's germline CDR1 is SGHDN and CDR2 FVKESK. The V end was cut by 1 base, the J end by 10 bases, with 23 bases between. The CDR3 coding sequence is TGTGCCAGCAGCCAAGCTTTGTCGGGGTCCCCTAGGGGCGAGCAGTTCTTC. Translating it yields CASSQALSGSPRGEQFF.

V and J are TRBV11-2 and TRBJ2-7, with 7 bases lining up with TRBD2. J was trimmed by 2 bases and V by 0 bases; bases with no gene match: 7. Germline V gene sequence: CDR1 SGHAT, CDR2 FQNNGV. The CDR3 consists of 16 residues. The CDR3 nucleotides read TGTGCCAGCAGCTTAGATCGTAGCGGGTCCCCCTACGAGCAGTACTTC. This translates into CASSLDRSGSPYEQYF.

CDR3 sequence reads: CASTRRVSYEQYF. CDR3 coding DNA: TGTGCCAGCACCCGACGGGTTTCCTACGAGCAGTACTTC. This chain joins TRBV28 and TRBJ2-7, with D unclear. Germline V gives CDR1 MDHEN, CDR2 SYDVKM. This CDR3 spans 13 amino acids. V was cut by 7 bases and J by 1 base, with 11 bases left in between.

The genes are TRBV7-2 and TRBJ1-2; D may be TRBD1 (6 bases). The CDR3 sequence is 16 residues long. V gave up 4 bases and J gave up 1 base, with 16 bases separating them. Germline V gives CDR1 SGHTA, CDR2 FQGNSA. The CDR3 protein is CASSSPNRVYNYGYTF. The CDR3 DNA reads as TGTGCCAGCAGCTCCCCAAACAGGGTTTATAACTATGGCTACACCTTC.

The V and J genes are TRBV7-9 and TRBJ1-4; D call uncertain. The CDR3 spans 15 residues. With 8 bases removed from V and 3 bases from J, the gap between germline ends came to 16 bases. CDR1 is SEHNR and CDR2 is FQNEAQ in the germline V gene (reference sequence). In DNA, the CDR3 is TGTGCCAGCCACGATACTCGGGCTCCTAATGAAAAACTGTTTTTT. Translation gives CASHDTRAPNEKLFF.

The chain has TRBV13 and TRBJ2-1, with 7 bases fitting TRBD2. Germline CDR1 and CDR2: PRHDT and FYEKMQ (reference sequence). J was trimmed by 8 bases and V by 0 bases; bases with no gene match: 13. CDR3 length equals 17 residues. The CDR3 coding sequence is TGTGCCAGCAGCTTAGGCCCTGGGGGAGGGCCCAAATATGAGCAGTTCTTC. It encodes CASSLGPGGGPKYEQFF.

J is TRBJ2-3 and V is TRBV5-5, with TRBD1 identical over 10 bases. V lost 4 bases, J lost 7 bases, and 9 bases stayed unmatched. Germline V gives CDR1 SGHKS, CDR2 YYEKEE (reference sequence). The CDR3 is made up of 15 amino acids. The CDR3 here is CASSLPGTGDYTQYF. CDR3 DNA sequence: TGTGCCAGCAGCCTACCCGGGACAGGGGACTATACGCAGTATTTT.